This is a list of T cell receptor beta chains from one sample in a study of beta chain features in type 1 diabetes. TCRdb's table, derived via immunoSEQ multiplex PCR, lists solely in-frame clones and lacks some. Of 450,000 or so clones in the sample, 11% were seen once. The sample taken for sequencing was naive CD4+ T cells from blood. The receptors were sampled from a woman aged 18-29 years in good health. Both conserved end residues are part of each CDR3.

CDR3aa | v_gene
CSVDDRRPRAFF | TRBV29-1
CASSIDRAVPGELFF | TRBV19
CASSHPSRHSRDSNYGYTF | TRBV4-1
CASSPRGQASVIYF | TRBV27
CASSGHMEGDTQYF | TRBV9
CSVDGTEETQYF | TRBV29-1
CASSPWTSGEQFF | TRBV14
CATSSESYNEQFF | TRBV15
CASSLGMGPHITDTQYF | TRBV5-1
CASSVASTGELFF | TRBV9
CATSREASGYRLFF | TRBV15
CASSLRQGTGYTF | TRBV7-2
CASSQIGPRGDTQYF | TRBV4-1
CASSSPGGASTDTQYF | TRBV7-9
CASSLATGINEQFF | TRBV7-9
CASSFGATEKLFF | TRBV13
CASSLEGEMTQHF | TRBV2
CASSVIGGALASEAFF | TRBV2
CSVAQGKGYEQYF | TRBV29-1
CASSPWKGAKNIQYF | TRBV27
CAIRRGPGSSGANVLTF | TRBV10-3
CASSGHLRQGPNSNQPQHF | TRBV9
CASRPPGVRETQYF | TRBV6-6
CASSSRGRDEQYF | TRBV6-5
CASSHQRGNEQFF | TRBV19
CASSLSRDSYGYTF | TRBV7-9
CASSSRTESSYNEQFF | TRBV7-2
CASSLSPGTSGVTDTQYF | TRBV7-3
CSPDVRETQYF | TRBV20-1
CASSHLQGEETQYF | TRBV4-2
CASPRKHEQYF | TRBV9
CASSVAGGHEQFF | TRBV9
CASSPKAGFEQFF | TRBV7-9
CASRAGQGNYEQYF | TRBV6-6
CASSHIKSPLHF | TRBV4-1